The 4 T cell receptor beta chains reported below all come from one sample, sequenced in a study of T cell responses to AZD1222 COVID-19 vaccine. This table comes from immunoSEQ multiplex PCR, and its TCRdb copy is limited to in-frame clones, with some not included. Among 100,000 to 150,000 clones listed, approximately 82% were seen once. The sequences come from peripheral blood, collected 28 days after the second AZD1222 dose. The receptors originated from an adult who received the AZD1222 COVID-19 vaccine.

The rearrangement uses TRBV4-1 and TRBJ1-5; no clear D. From germline, CDR1 is MGHRA and CDR2 YSYEKL. The CDR3 is 13 residues long. Trimming took off 0 bases at V and 7 bases at J, with 7 bases between the two ends. In DNA form, the CDR3 reads TGCGCCAGCAGCCAAGATTTAAGGCAGCCCCAGCATTTT. Translating it yields CASSQDLRQPQHF.

The V and J genes are TRBV28 and TRBJ1-2; a weak D match, TRBD1 (6 bases). CDR3 length: 16 amino acids. V lost 7 bases, J lost 1 base, and 19 bases lay in between. CDR1 and CDR2 (germline): MDHEN, SYDVKM. In DNA, the CDR3 is TGTGCCAGCACCTCCGTTAGGCAGGGGATTAACTATGGCTACACCTTC. It yields the protein CASTSVRQGINYGYTF.

The chain combines TRBV7-9 with TRBJ1-3; weak D call: TRBD1 (5 bases). The ends were cut back, 1 base at V and 8 bases at J, with 12 bases in the middle. This CDR3 comprises 14 residues. Germline CDR1 and CDR2: SEHNR and FQNEAQ (reference sequence). This CDR3 reads CASSLVSPGDTIYF. CDR3 nucleotides: TGTGCCAGCAGCTTAGTCTCCCCGGGGGACACCATATATTTT. Full variable domain (outside the CDR3, taken from reference TRBV7-9 and TRBJ1-3): DTGVSQNPRHKITKRGQNVTFRCDPISEHNRLYWYRQTLGQGPEFLTYFQNEAQLEKSRLLSDRFSAERPKGSFSTLEIQRTEQGDSAMYLCASSLVSPGDTIYFGEGSWLTVV.

In this sample, this clone turned up once. The chain uses TRBV12-3 or TRBV12-4 and TRBJ2-7, with D perhaps matching TRBD2 (5 bases). Trimming shortened V by 4 bases and J by 7 bases, and 14 bases separated the two germline ends. The CDR3 contains 13 residues. DNA of the CDR3: TGTGCCAGCAGTTCGAACGGACTGATTGAGCAGTACTTC. Encoded protein: CASSSNGLIEQYF.